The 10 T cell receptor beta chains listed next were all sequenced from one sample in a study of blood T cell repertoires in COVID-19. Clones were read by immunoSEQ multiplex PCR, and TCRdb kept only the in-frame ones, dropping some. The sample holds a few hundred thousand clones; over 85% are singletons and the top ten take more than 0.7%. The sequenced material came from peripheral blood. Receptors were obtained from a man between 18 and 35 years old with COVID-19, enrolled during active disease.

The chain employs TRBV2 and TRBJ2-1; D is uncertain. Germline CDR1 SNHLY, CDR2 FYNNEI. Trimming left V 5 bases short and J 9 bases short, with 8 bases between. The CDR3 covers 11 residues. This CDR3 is CASSSDGEQFF. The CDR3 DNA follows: TGTGCCAGCAGTAGCGATGGTGAGCAGTTCTTC.

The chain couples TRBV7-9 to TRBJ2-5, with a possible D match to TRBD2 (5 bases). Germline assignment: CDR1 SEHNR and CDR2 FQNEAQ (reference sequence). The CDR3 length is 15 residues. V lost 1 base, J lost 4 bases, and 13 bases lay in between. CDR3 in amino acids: CASSLGLASLETQYF. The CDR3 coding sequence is TGTGCCAGCAGCTTAGGGTTAGCGAGTTTAGAGACCCAGTACTTC.

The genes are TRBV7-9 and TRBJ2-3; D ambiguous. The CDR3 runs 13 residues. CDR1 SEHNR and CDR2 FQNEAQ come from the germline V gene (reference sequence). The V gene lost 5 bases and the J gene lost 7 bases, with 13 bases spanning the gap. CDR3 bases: TGTGCCAGCAGCATAAAAAAGAGAAATACGCAGTATTTT. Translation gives CASSIKKRNTQYF.

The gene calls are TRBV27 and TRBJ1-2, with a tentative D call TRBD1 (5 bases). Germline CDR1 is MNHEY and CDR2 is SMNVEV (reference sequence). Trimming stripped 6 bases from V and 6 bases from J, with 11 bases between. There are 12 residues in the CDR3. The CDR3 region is CASRDTVNGYTF. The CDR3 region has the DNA TGTGCCAGCAGGGACACGGTAAATGGCTACACCTTC.

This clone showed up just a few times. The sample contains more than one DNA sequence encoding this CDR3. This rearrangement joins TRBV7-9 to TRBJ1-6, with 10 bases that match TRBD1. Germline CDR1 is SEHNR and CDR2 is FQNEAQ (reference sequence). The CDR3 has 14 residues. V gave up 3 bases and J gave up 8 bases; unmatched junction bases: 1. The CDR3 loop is CASSLGTGDSPLHF. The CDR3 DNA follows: TGTGCCAGCAGCTTGGGGACAGGGGATTCACCCCTCCACTTT.

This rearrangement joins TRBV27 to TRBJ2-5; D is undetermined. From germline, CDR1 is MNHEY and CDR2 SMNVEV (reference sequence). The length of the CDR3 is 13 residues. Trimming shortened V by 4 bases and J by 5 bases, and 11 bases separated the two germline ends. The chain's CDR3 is CASSSGRRETQYF. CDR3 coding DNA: TGTGCCAGCAGTTCTGGCCGCAGGGAGACCCAGTACTTC.

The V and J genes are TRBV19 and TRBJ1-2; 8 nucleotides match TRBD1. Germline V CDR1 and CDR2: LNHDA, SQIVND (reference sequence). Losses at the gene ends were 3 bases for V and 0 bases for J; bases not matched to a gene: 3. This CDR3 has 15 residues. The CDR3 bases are TGTGCCAGTAGTATTTCGACAGGGGCTAACTATGGCTACACCTTC. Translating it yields CASSISTGANYGYTF.

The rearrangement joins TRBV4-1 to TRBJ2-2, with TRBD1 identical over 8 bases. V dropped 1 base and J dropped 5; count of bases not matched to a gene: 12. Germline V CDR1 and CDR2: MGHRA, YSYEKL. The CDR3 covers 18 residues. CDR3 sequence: CASSQVRLRQGSTGELFF. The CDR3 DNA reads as TGCGCCAGCAGCCAAGTTCGGCTCCGACAGGGGAGTACCGGGGAGCTGTTTTTT.

CDR3 in DNA: TGTGCCAGCAGTTTTGGTCTAGCGGGAGGAGGAGTAATCACCGGGGAGCTGTTTTTT. Its protein product is CASSFGLAGGGVITGELFF. The chain couples TRBV27 to TRBJ2-2, with 11 bases identical to TRBD2. The CDR3 totals 19 residues. CDR1 MNHEY and CDR2 SMNVEV come from the germline V gene (reference sequence). The V segment lost 3 bases and the J segment 4 bases; nucleotides outside the gene matches: 13.

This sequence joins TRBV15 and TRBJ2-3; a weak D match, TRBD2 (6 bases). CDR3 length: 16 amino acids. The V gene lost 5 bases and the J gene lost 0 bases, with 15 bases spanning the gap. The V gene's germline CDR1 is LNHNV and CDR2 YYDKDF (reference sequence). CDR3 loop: CATSDGLRGSTDTQYF. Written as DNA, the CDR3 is TGTGCCACCAGCGATGGATTGCGGGGTAGCACAGATACGCAGTATTTT. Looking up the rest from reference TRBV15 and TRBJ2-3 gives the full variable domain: DAMVIQNPRYQVTQFGKPVTLSCSQTLNHNVMYWYQQKSSQAPKLLFHYYDKDFNNEADTPDNFQSRRPNTSFCFLDIRSPGLGDTAMYLCATSDGLRGSTDTQYFGPGTRLTVL.